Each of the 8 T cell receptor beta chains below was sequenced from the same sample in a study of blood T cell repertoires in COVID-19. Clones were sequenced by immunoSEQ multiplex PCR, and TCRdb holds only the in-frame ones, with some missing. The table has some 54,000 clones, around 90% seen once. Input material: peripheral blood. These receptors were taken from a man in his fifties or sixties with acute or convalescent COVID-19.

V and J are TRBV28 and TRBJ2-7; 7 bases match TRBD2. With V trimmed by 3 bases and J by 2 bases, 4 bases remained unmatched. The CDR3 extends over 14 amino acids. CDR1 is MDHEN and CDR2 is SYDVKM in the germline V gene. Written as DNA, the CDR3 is TGTGCCAGCAGTTTTGCGGGAGTAACCTACGAGCAGTACTTC. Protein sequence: CASSFAGVTYEQYF. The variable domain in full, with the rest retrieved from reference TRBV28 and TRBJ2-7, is DVKVTQSSRYLVKRTGEKVFLECVQDMDHENMFWYRQDPGLGLRLIYFSYDVKMKEKGDIPEGYSVSREKKERFSLILESASTNQTSMYLCASSFAGVTYEQYFGPGTRLTVT.

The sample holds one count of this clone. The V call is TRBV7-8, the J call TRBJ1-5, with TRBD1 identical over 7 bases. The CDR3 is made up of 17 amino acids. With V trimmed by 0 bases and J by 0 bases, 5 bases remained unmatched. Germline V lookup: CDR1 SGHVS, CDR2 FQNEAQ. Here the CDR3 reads CASSLAGRGYSNQPQHF. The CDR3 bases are TGTGCCAGCAGCTTAGCGGGCAGGGGGTATAGCAATCAGCCCCAGCATTTT.

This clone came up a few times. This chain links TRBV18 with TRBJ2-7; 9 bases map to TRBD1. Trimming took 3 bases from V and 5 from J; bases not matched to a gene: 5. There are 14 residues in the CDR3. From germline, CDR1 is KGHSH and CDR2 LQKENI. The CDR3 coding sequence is TGTGCCAGCTCACCGGACAGGGGAGGCAACGAGCAGTACTTC. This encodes CASSPDRGGNEQYF.

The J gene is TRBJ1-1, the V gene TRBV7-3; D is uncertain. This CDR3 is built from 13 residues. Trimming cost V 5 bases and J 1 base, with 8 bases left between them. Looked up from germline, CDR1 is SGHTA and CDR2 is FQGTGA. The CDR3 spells CASSRTKNTEAFF. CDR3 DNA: TGTGCCAGCAGCAGAACAAAGAACACTGAAGCTTTCTTT.

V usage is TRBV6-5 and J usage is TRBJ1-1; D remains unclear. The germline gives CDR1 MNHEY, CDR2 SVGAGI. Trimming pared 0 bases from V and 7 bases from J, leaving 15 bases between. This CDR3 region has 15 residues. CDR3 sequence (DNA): TGTGCCAGCAGTTACTCGATAAGGAGGGCCGTTGAAGCTTTCTTT. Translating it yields CASSYSIRRAVEAFF.

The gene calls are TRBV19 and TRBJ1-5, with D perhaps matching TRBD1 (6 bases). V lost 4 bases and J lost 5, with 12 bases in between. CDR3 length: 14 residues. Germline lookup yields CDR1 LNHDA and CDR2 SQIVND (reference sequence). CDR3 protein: CASSRTGRHQPQHF. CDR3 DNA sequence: TGTGCCAGTAGTAGAACAGGGCGGCATCAGCCCCAGCATTTT.

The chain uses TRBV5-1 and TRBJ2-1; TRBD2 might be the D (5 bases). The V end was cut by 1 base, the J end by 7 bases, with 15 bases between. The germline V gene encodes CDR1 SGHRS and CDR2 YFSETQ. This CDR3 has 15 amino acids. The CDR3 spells CASSLPGKSENEQFF. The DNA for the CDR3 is TGCGCCAGCAGCTTGCCGGGAAAGAGCGAAAATGAGCAGTTCTTC.

In nucleotides, the CDR3 is TGTGCCAGCAGTCCTCACCCGGGACAGCGAGGAGCCTATGGCTACACCTTC. This gives the protein CASSPHPGQRGAYGYTF. This chain connects TRBV28 to TRBJ1-2, with 7 bases aligning to TRBD1. Germline CDR1 reads MDHEN; CDR2 reads SYDVKM. The ends lost 5 bases at V and 4 bases at J; junction bases unmatched: 16. This CDR3 is 17 amino acids long.